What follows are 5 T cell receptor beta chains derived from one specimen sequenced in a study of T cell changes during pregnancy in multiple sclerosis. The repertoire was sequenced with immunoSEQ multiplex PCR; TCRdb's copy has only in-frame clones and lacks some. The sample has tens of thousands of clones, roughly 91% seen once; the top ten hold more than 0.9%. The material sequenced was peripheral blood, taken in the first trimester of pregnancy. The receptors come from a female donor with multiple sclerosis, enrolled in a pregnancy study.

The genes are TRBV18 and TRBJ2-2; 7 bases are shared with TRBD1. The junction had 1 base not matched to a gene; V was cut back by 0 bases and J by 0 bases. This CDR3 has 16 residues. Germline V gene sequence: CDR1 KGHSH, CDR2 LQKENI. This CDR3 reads CASSPPRGPNTGELFF. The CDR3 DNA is TGTGCCAGCTCACCACCGAGGGGGCCGAACACCGGGGAGCTGTTTTTT.

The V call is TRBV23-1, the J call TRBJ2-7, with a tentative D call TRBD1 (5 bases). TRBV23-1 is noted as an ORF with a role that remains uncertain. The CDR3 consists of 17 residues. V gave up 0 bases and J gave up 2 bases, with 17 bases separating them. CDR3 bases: TGCGCCAGCAGTCAATCAATCCAGGGTCTTATGACCTACGAGCAGTACTTC. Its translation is CASSQSIQGLMTYEQYF.

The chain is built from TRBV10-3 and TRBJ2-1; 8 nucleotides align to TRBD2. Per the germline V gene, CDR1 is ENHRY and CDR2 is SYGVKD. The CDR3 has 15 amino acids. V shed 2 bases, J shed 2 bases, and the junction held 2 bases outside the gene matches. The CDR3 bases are TGTGCCATCAGTGAGGGGACTAGTACCTACAATGAGCAGTTCTTC. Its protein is CAISEGTSTYNEQFF.

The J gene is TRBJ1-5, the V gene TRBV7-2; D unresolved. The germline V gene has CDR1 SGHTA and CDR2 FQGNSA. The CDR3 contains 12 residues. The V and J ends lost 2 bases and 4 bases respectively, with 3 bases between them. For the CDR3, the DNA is TGTGCCAGCAGCTTACAGAATCAGCCCCAGCATTTT. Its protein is CASSLQNQPQHF. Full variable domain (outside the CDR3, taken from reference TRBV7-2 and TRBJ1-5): GAGVSQSPSNKVTEKGKDVELRCDPISGHTALYWYRQSLGQGLEFLIYFQGNSAPDKSGLPSDRFSAERTGGSVSTLTIQRTQQEDSAVYLCASSLQNQPQHFGDGTRLSIL.

Written as DNA, the CDR3 is TGTGCCAGCAGCGTCGGACACTCCACTAACACTGAAGCTTTCTTT. The encoded protein is CASSVGHSTNTEAFF. The V call is TRBV9, the J call TRBJ1-1; D is possibly TRBD1 (5 bases). The CDR3 spans 15 residues. The V gene lost 2 bases and the J gene lost 2 bases, with 13 bases spanning the gap. Germline CDR1 and CDR2: SGDLS and YYNGEE.